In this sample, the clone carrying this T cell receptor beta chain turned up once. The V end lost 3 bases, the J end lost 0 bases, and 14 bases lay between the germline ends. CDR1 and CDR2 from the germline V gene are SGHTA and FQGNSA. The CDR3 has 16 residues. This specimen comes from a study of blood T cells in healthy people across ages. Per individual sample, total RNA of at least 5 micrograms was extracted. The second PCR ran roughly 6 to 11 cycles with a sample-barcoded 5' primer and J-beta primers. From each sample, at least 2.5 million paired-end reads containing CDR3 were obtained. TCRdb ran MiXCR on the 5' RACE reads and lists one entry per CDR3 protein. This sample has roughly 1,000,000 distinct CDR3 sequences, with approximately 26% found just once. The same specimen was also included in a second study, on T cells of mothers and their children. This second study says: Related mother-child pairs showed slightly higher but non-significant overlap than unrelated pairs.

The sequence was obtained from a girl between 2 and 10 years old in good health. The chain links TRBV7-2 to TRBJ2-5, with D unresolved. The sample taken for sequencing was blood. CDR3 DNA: TGTGCCAGCAGCTTCCACGGCACCCATTACCAAGAGACCCAGTACTTC. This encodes CASSFHGTHYQETQYF.